A selection of T cell receptor beta chains follows, all from one sample in a study of blood T cell repertoires in COVID-19. Sequenced by immunoSEQ multiplex PCR; TCRdb stores in-frame clones only, minus some. The sample has 200,000 to 250,000 clones; 88% are singletons. The sequencing input was PBMCs or T cells enriched from blood (not recorded which). The receptors derive from a woman aged 25-40 years who had recovered from COVID-19. CDR3s include the opening cysteine and the closing phenylalanine or tryptophan.

v_gene: TRBV11-3; j_gene: TRBJ2-3; CDR3aa: CASSQGTSGSTDTQYF
v_gene: TRBV3-1/TRBV3-2; j_gene: TRBJ1-1; CDR3aa: CASSERQGRAEAFF
v_gene: TRBV7-8; j_gene: TRBJ1-2; CDR3aa: CASSPPGQNYGYTF
v_gene: TRBV23-1; j_gene: TRBJ2-3; CDR3aa: CASSPIGSTGTDTQYF
v_gene: TRBV7-9; j_gene: TRBJ1-1; CDR3aa: CASSEANTEAFF
v_gene: TRBV19; j_gene: TRBJ1-5; CDR3aa: CASNYQPQHF
v_gene: TRBV28; j_gene: TRBJ1-5; CDR3aa: CATHRSSDQPQHF
v_gene: TRBV7-2; j_gene: TRBJ2-1; CDR3aa: CASSLMESEQFF
v_gene: TRBV10-3; j_gene: TRBJ1-1; CDR3aa: CAISDRGGNTEAFF
v_gene: TRBV12-3/TRBV12-4; j_gene: TRBJ1-4; CDR3aa: CASSLAIAEKLFF
v_gene: TRBV25-1; j_gene: TRBJ2-1; CDR3aa: CASTASSYNEQFF
v_gene: TRBV5-8; j_gene: TRBJ2-5; CDR3aa: CASSLEGFGTYAQETQYF
v_gene: TRBV4-3; j_gene: TRBJ2-7; CDR3aa: CASSQESRGRLVEQYF
v_gene: TRBV4-1; j_gene: TRBJ1-2; CDR3aa: CASSQERANYGYTF
v_gene: TRBV11-3; j_gene: TRBJ2-5; CDR3aa: CASSPGASSETQYF
v_gene: TRBV19; j_gene: TRBJ1-2; CDR3aa: CASKSPRLIYGYTF
v_gene: TRBV9; j_gene: TRBJ2-3; CDR3aa: CASSATPSGGSDTQYF
v_gene: TRBV9; j_gene: TRBJ2-7; CDR3aa: CASSVADTSYEQYF
v_gene: TRBV6-2/TRBV6-3; j_gene: TRBJ2-2; CDR3aa: CASSIVPLRDRGLGELFF
v_gene: TRBV11-1; j_gene: TRBJ2-7; CDR3aa: CASGKTGKYEQYF
v_gene: TRBV13; j_gene: TRBJ2-2; CDR3aa: CASSLSPPSGGTGELFF
v_gene: TRBV12-3/TRBV12-4; j_gene: TRBJ1-1; CDR3aa: CASSSRQGTEAFF
v_gene: TRBV6-1; j_gene: TRBJ1-5; CDR3aa: CASSEDRGGQPQHF
v_gene: TRBV29-1; j_gene: TRBJ1-2; CDR3aa: CSAYRGPNYGYTF
v_gene: TRBV2; j_gene: TRBJ2-2; CDR3aa: CASGTGWNTGELFF
v_gene: TRBV7-9; j_gene: TRBJ1-1; CDR3aa: CASTVYPPQGPTEAFF
v_gene: TRBV20-1; j_gene: TRBJ2-1; CDR3aa: CSASKYNEQFF
v_gene: TRBV29-1; j_gene: TRBJ1-2; CDR3aa: CSVEVWGQVNYGYTF
v_gene: TRBV7-9; j_gene: TRBJ1-1; CDR3aa: CASSFSGTVYAFF
v_gene: TRBV29-1; j_gene: TRBJ2-7; CDR3aa: CSVGWTSGSEQYF
v_gene: TRBV5-4; j_gene: TRBJ1-2; CDR3aa: CASTGRRGKDYGYTF
v_gene: TRBV11-3; j_gene: TRBJ2-2; CDR3aa: CASSYNSGGAGELFF
v_gene: TRBV4-2; j_gene: TRBJ2-7; CDR3aa: CASSQDLRYEQYF
v_gene: TRBV4-1; j_gene: TRBJ2-3; CDR3aa: CASSKQESTDTQYF
v_gene: TRBV4-3; j_gene: TRBJ2-7; CDR3aa: CASSPGTGSSYEQYF
v_gene: TRBV19; j_gene: TRBJ1-1; CDR3aa: CASSPRQGNTEAFF
v_gene: TRBV5-1; j_gene: TRBJ1-1; CDR3aa: CASSWTGTNTEAFF
v_gene: TRBV9; j_gene: TRBJ2-5; CDR3aa: CASSVEGGVRQTQYF
v_gene: TRBV19; j_gene: TRBJ1-1; CDR3aa: CASSLPGTGRDEAFF
v_gene: TRBV7-9; j_gene: TRBJ1-1; CDR3aa: CASSPYSRGTEAFF